The clone carrying this T cell receptor beta chain was observed many times. Its specificity is unknown. The record originates from a study of prognosis after radiotherapy for stage I lung cancer. Study information: Concurrently with stereotactic body radiotherapy, no other therapy was received by any patient. Study-level points and caveats: The number of unique TCR clones went down after stereotactic body radiation therapy, with a median of approximately 9,100 versus 7,200.

By two-round multiplex PCR, the TCR beta CDR3 was amplified from genomic DNA. Primers specific to each TRBV and TRBJ gene drove first-round PCR. In TCRdb, the multiplex PCR reads were re-called with MiXCR into one record per CDR3 protein. The data contain about 26,000 distinct CDR3 sequences, 25% to 35% of them singletons. Germline CDR1 reads GTSNPN; CDR2 reads SVGIG (reference sequence). CDR3 size: 17 residues. V lost 2 bases to trimming and J lost 1 base; unmatched junction nucleotides: 11. This TCR was recovered from a donor aged 50 or older with non-small cell lung cancer. The chain uses TRBV30 and TRBJ1-5, with 7 nucleotides matching TRBD1. The starting material was PBMCs, obtained before or after stereotactic body radiation therapy (not recorded which). As DNA, the CDR3 is TGTGCCTGGAGTAGAGGGGGCGGAGGATGGAGCAATCAGCCCCAGCATTTT. Its protein product is CAWSRGGGGWSNQPQHF. Using reference TRBV30 and TRBJ1-5 for the parts outside the CDR3, the full variable domain is SQTIHQWPATLVQPVGSPLSLECTVEGTSNPNLYWYRQAAGRGLQLLFYSVGIGQISSEVPQNLSASRPQDRQFILSSKKLLLSDSGFYLCAWSRGGGGWSNQPQHFGDGTRLSIL.